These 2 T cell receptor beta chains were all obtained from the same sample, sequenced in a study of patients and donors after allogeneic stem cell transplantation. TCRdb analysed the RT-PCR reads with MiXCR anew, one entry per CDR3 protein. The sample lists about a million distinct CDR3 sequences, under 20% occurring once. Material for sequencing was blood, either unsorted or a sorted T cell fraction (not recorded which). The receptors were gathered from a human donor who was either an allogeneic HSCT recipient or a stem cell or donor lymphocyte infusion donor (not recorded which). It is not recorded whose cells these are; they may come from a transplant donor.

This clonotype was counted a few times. CDR3 sequence reads: CASSLAGGLRGELFF. The CDR3 region has the DNA TGTGCCAGCAGTCTAGCGGGAGGTTTACGTGGGGAGCTGTTTTTT. The chain carries TRBV28 and TRBJ2-2; 11 positions agree with TRBD2. This CDR3 spans 15 amino acids. Germline V CDR1 and CDR2: MDHEN, SYDVKM. J gave up 8 bases and V 5 bases, and 7 bases lay outside the gene matches.

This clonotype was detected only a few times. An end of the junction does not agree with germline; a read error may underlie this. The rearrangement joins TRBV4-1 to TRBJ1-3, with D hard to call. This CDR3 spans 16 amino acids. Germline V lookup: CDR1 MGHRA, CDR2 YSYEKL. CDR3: CASSPDQLRAGNTTYF. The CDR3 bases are TGCGCCAGCAGCCCAGATCAGTTGCGCGCTGGAAACACCACATATTTT.